The 32 T cell receptor beta chains below come from one sample, sequenced in a study of blood T cell repertoires in COVID-19. Repertoires were generated with immunoSEQ multiplex PCR, while TCRdb's copy carries only in-frame clones and drops some. This table has roughly 60,000 clones, around 93% appearing once. Material for sequencing was peripheral blood. The receptors derive from a man between 50 and 59 years old with active COVID-19.

The V gene is TRBV9, the J gene TRBJ2-3; D ambiguous. Trimming removed 3 bases at V and 1 base at J, with 9 bases between. The CDR3 totals 14 residues. The V gene's germline CDR1 is SGDLS and CDR2 YYNGEE. The CDR3 sequence: CASSGATRTDTQYF. The DNA for the CDR3 is TGTGCCAGCAGCGGGGCGACACGCACAGATACGCAGTATTTT. The variable domain in full, with the rest retrieved from reference TRBV9 and TRBJ2-3, is DSGVTQTPKHLITATGQRVTLRCSPRSGDLSVYWYQQSLDQGLQFLIQYYNGEERAKGNILERFSAQQFPDLHSELNLSSLELGDSALYFCASSGATRTDTQYFGPGTRLTVL.

This rearrangement joins TRBV6-5 to TRBJ2-1, with D perhaps TRBD2 (6 bases). The germline V and J ends were trimmed by 6 bases and 0 bases, with 9 bases remaining between them. This CDR3 spans 14 amino acids. CDR1 and CDR2 (germline): MNHEY, SVGAGI. Written as DNA, the CDR3 is TGTGCCAGCAGAGGACTACACTCCTACAATGAGCAGTTCTTC. Its protein is CASRGLHSYNEQFF.

The chain recombines TRBV25-1 with TRBJ1-2; 12 nucleotides align to TRBD1. J gave up 7 bases and V 5 bases, and 2 bases lay outside the gene matches. The CDR3 is 13 residues long. Looked up from germline, CDR1 is MGHDK and CDR2 is SYGVNS. CDR3 region: CASSPGQGAGYTF. The CDR3 nucleotides are TGTGCCAGCAGTCCGGGACAGGGGGCTGGCTACACCTTC.

CDR3 sequence reads: CSASSPQSINEQFF. CDR3 bases: TGCAGTGCTAGTTCTCCTCAAAGCATTAATGAGCAGTTCTTC. This chain joins TRBV20-1 and TRBJ2-1; D is unclear. Germline V lookup: CDR1 DFQATT, CDR2 SNEGSKA (reference sequence). This CDR3 contains 14 residues. Trimming cost V 3 bases and J 7 bases, with 16 bases left between them.

The chain is built from TRBV2 and TRBJ1-1, with D maybe TRBD1 (5 bases). The germline V gene encodes CDR1 SNHLY and CDR2 FYNNEI. The CDR3 covers 14 residues. V lost 7 bases and J lost 2, with 14 bases in between. CDR3 nucleotides: TGTGCCAGCATAGGCAGGGCCTTTAACACTGAAGCTTTCTTT. Translated, it gives CASIGRAFNTEAFF.

The J gene is TRBJ2-7, the V gene TRBV28; 9 nucleotides align to TRBD1. Germline trimming cut 6 bases from V and 4 bases from J; bases unmatched to any gene: 13. The CDR3 length is 16 residues. CDR1 is MDHEN and CDR2 is SYDVKM in the germline V gene. CDR3 DNA sequence: TGTGCCAGCAGCCCCGGGTCAGGACAGGGGATTTACGAGCAGTACTTC. Protein: CASSPGSGQGIYEQYF.

This clone has a single count. The V call is TRBV7-9, the J call TRBJ1-1, with D possibly TRBD1 on 5 matching bases. Germline CDR1 SEHNR, CDR2 FQNEAQ (reference sequence). V was pared by 4 bases and J by 1 base, with 7 bases between. This CDR3 spans 13 amino acids. CDR3 loop: CASSWGRNTEAFF. The CDR3 bases are TGTGCCAGCAGCTGGGGCCGGAACACTGAAGCTTTCTTT.

The V and J genes are TRBV18 and TRBJ2-6; 8 bases are a match to TRBD1. Germline V gene sequence: CDR1 KGHSH, CDR2 LQKENI. V was pared by 6 bases and J by 2 bases, with 9 bases of the junction left unmatched. The CDR3 is 17 residues long. The CDR3 region is CASSLQGEGAGANVLTF. The CDR3 DNA reads TGTGCCAGCTCGTTACAGGGGGAAGGGGCTGGGGCCAACGTCCTGACTTTC.

V usage is TRBV5-4 and J usage is TRBJ2-5; D possibly corresponds to TRBD1 (5 bases). V lost 4 bases to trimming and J lost 5 bases, with 21 bases between them. Germline V gene lookup returns CDR1 SGHNT and CDR2 YYREEE (reference sequence). The CDR3 runs 16 residues. CDR3 DNA sequence: TGTGCCAGCAGCAGCAAAACAGGAAACCCTTGGGAGACCCAGTACTTC. As protein: CASSSKTGNPWETQYF.

This chain uses TRBV5-4 with TRBJ2-4; TRBD2 matches at 10 bases. The germline V gene has CDR1 SGHNT and CDR2 YYREEE (reference sequence). Trimming at V came to 3 bases and at J to 0 bases, leaving 12 bases not matched to a gene. The CDR3 is 19 residues long. The CDR3 here is CASSSQTSGPLGAKNIQYF. The CDR3 DNA follows: TGTGCCAGCAGCTCCCAGACTAGCGGGCCCCTGGGAGCCAAAAACATTCAGTACTTC.

The chain employs TRBV30 and TRBJ1-1; no firm D call. V was trimmed by 8 bases and J by 0 bases, leaving 22 bases between them. CDR1 GTSNPN and CDR2 SVGIG come from the germline V gene (reference sequence). CDR3 size: 16 residues. Here the CDR3 DNA reads TGTGCCCGAACGAGATTGGGGAGACCCATGAACACTGAAGCTTTCTTT. This gives the protein CARTRLGRPMNTEAFF.

The sample holds a few counts of this clone. The chain has TRBV11-2 and TRBJ1-6; 7 positions agree with TRBD1. This CDR3 contains 15 residues. The V and J ends lost 6 bases and 7 bases, in that order; junction bases with no gene match: 9. CDR1 is SGHAT, CDR2 FQNNGV, per germline. The CDR3 DNA sequence: TGTGCCAGCAGGGCCCAGGGGGGCGACAATTCACCCCTCCACTTT. Encoded protein: CASRAQGGDNSPLHF.

The rearrangement links TRBV5-1 to TRBJ1-3, with TRBD1 identical over 7 bases. The CDR3 covers 18 residues. With V trimmed by 0 bases and J by 0 bases, 9 bases remained unmatched. CDR1 is SGHRS and CDR2 is YFSETQ in the germline V gene. CDR3 amino acids: CASSLASAGGLSGNTIYF. CDR3 DNA sequence: TGCGCCAGCAGCTTGGCCTCAGCAGGGGGACTCTCTGGAAACACCATATATTTT.

This chain uses TRBV19 with TRBJ2-7; TRBD2 agrees at 8 bases. CDR3 length: 13 amino acids. Per germline, CDR1 LNHDA and CDR2 SQIVND (reference sequence). J gave up 3 bases and V 6 bases, and 4 bases lay outside the gene matches. This CDR3 is CASRLAESYEQYF. The CDR3 DNA reads as TGTGCCAGTAGACTAGCGGAAAGCTACGAGCAGTACTTC.

This clone was seen once. CDR3 DNA sequence: TGCAGCGTTGAAGCAGTGGGACAGGGGGCATATACTGAAGCTTTCTTT. Amino acid sequence: CSVEAVGQGAYTEAFF. The gene calls are TRBV29-1 and TRBJ1-1; 12 bases map to TRBD1. J lost 5 bases, V lost 1 base, and 8 bases had no gene match. Germline V CDR1 and CDR2: SQVTM, ANQGSEA. The length of the CDR3 is 16 residues.

V gene TRBV4-2 combines with J gene TRBJ2-5; the match to TRBD1 covers 7 bases. Germline CDR1 reads LGHNA; CDR2 reads YNFKEQ. The CDR3 totals 15 residues. The ends lost 5 bases at V and 4 bases at J; junction bases unmatched: 10. The DNA of the CDR3 is TGTGCCAGCAGCTCGAACGACAGGGTACGAGAGACCCAGTACTTC. It specifies CASSSNDRVRETQYF.

The rearrangement uses TRBV7-2 and TRBJ1-2, with D perhaps TRBD1 (6 bases). Germline loops: CDR1 SGHTA, CDR2 FQGNSA. Deletions cut 0 bases from V and 4 bases from J, with 18 bases between. The CDR3 is made up of 17 amino acids. CDR3 DNA sequence: TGTGCCAGCAGCTTAGCGAGCAGGGGAGAGGGAACCTATGGCTACACCTTC. Protein sequence: CASSLASRGEGTYGYTF.

This chain joins TRBV18 and TRBJ2-7, with D maybe TRBD2 (6 bases). Germline CDR1 KGHSH, CDR2 LQKENI. V was cut by 0 bases and J by 0 bases, with 15 bases left in between. This CDR3 has 17 residues. CDR3 bases: TGTGCCAGCTCACCACCGAAGGAGGGGCTGAACTCCTACGAGCAGTACTTC. It specifies CASSPPKEGLNSYEQYF.

The rearrangement joins TRBV10-3 to TRBJ2-1; TRBD1 might be the D (7 bases). There are 14 residues in the CDR3. The V gene's germline CDR1 is ENHRY and CDR2 SYGVKD. Trimming left V 11 bases short and J 9 bases short, with 23 bases between. CDR3 sequence (DNA): TGTGCCGCAGGGGGGATGGGAGCCCCCCTTGAGCAGTTCTTC. It encodes CAAGGMGAPLEQFF.

This chain joins TRBV19 and TRBJ2-1; D unclear. In germline, CDR1 is LNHDA, CDR2 SQIVND (reference sequence). CDR3 length: 13 amino acids. V was cut by 0 bases and J by 8 bases, with 8 bases left in between. CDR3 nucleotide sequence: TGTGCCAGTAGTATAGAGAGTTACGATGAGCAGTTCTTC. Encoded protein: CASSIESYDEQFF.

The chain employs TRBV10-2 and TRBJ2-3, with TRBD2 identical over 9 bases. CDR1 is WSHSY and CDR2 is SAAADI in the germline V gene. V shed 3 bases, J shed 8 bases, and the junction held 6 bases outside the gene matches. The length of the CDR3 is 14 residues. CDR3 in DNA: TGCGCCAGCAGTGAAGAGCTAGCGGGGCGTACGCAGTATTTT. Its translation is CASSEELAGRTQYF.

The rearrangement joins TRBV11-3 to TRBJ2-1; 8 bases line up with TRBD1. The trim removed 3 bases at V and 7 bases at J, leaving 2 bases unmatched. The CDR3 loop spans 13 amino acids. Germline assignment: CDR1 SGHNT and CDR2 YENEEA. CDR3 residues: CASSFGQGNEQFF. CDR3 nucleotide sequence: TGTGCCAGCAGCTTTGGACAGGGTAATGAGCAGTTCTTC. Variable domain in full (rest from reference TRBV11-3 and TRBJ2-1): EAGVVQSPRYKIIEKKQPVAFWCNPISGHNTLYWYLQNLGQGPELLIRYENEEAVDDSQLPKDRFSAERLKGVDSTLKIQPAELGDSAVYLCASSFGQGNEQFFGPGTRLTVL.

The chain uses TRBV19 and TRBJ2-1; 7 positions agree with TRBD2. The ends lost 5 bases at V and 1 base at J; junction bases unmatched: 11. Germline CDR1 and CDR2: LNHDA and SQIVND (reference sequence). This CDR3 has 17 residues. CDR3 bases: TGTGCCAGTAGTTTCTCAAGGACTAGGGGTTCCTACAATGAGCAGTTCTTC. As protein: CASSFSRTRGSYNEQFF.

The chain combines TRBV7-2 with TRBJ1-6; TRBD1 might be the D (5 bases). CDR1 and CDR2 from the germline V gene are SGHTA and FQGNSA. V lost 5 bases and J lost 13, with 21 bases in between. The CDR3 extends over 15 amino acids. Here the CDR3 DNA reads TGTGCCAGCAGCAAACGCGGACTAGGCGGGACGCCCCTCCACTTT. Residues: CASSKRGLGGTPLHF.

This chain connects TRBV28 to TRBJ1-2; no definite D call. V lost 4 bases and J lost 2, with 8 bases in between. Germline V gene sequence: CDR1 MDHEN, CDR2 SYDVKM. The CDR3 is 13 amino acids. The CDR3 spells CASSYSQNYGYTF. The DNA for the CDR3 is TGTGCCAGCAGTTATTCCCAAAACTATGGCTACACCTTC.

This clone appeared a single time. This chain links TRBV14 with TRBJ2-1, with 10 bases lining up with TRBD2. From germline, CDR1 is SGHDN and CDR2 FVKESK. This CDR3 is 17 amino acids long. J lost 4 bases, V lost 0 bases, and 6 bases had no gene match. The CDR3 sequence: CASSQEPSGSPYNEQFF. The CDR3 DNA follows: TGTGCCAGCAGCCAAGAACCTAGCGGGAGTCCATACAATGAGCAGTTCTTC. The variable domain in full, with the rest retrieved from reference TRBV14 and TRBJ2-1, is EAGVTQFPSHSVIEKGQTVTLRCDPISGHDNLYWYRRVMGKEIKFLLHFVKESKQDESGMPNNRFLAERTGGTYSTLKVQPAELEDSGVYFCASSQEPSGSPYNEQFFGPGTRLTVL.

The gene calls are TRBV27 and TRBJ1-1, with TRBD1 matching over 9 bases. V lost 8 bases to trimming and J lost 5 bases; unmatched junction nucleotides: 9. This CDR3 contains 14 residues. Looked up from germline, CDR1 is MNHEY and CDR2 is SMNVEV (reference sequence). CDR3 bases: TGTGCCAGCCGTACTTCACAGGGGGCGACTGAAGCTTTCTTT. This translates into CASRTSQGATEAFF.

The chain joins TRBV28 to TRBJ1-2, with TRBD1 matching over 7 bases. The CDR3 runs to 12 residues. The germline gives CDR1 MDHEN, CDR2 SYDVKM. The V and J ends lost 7 bases and 6 bases, in that order; junction bases with no gene match: 5. This CDR3 is CASTSQGDGYTF. The CDR3 bases are TGTGCCAGCACCTCCCAGGGGGATGGCTACACCTTC.

J is TRBJ1-3 and V is TRBV30; 8 nucleotides match TRBD1. The CDR3 has 13 amino acids. V lost 3 bases, J lost 11 bases, and 9 bases stayed unmatched. The germline gives CDR1 GTSNPN, CDR2 SVGIG (reference sequence). The CDR3 is CAWSAGGGAAIYF. The CDR3, as DNA: TGTGCCTGGAGCGCAGGGGGCGGGGCCGCCATATATTTT.

The chain couples TRBV5-1 to TRBJ2-1, with 7 bases fitting TRBD1. The ends lost 5 bases at V and 10 bases at J; junction bases unmatched: 15. The CDR3 is 15 amino acids. The germline CDR1 and CDR2 sequences are SGHRS and YFSETQ. The CDR3 protein is CASRYPGQPPREQFF. The CDR3 nucleotides read TGCGCCAGCAGGTATCCGGGACAGCCCCCTCGGGAGCAGTTCTTC.

The CDR3 DNA follows: TGTGCCAGCAGCTTAGACTTCCTCCAAGAGACCCAGTACTTC. As protein: CASSLDFLQETQYF. The chain recombines TRBV7-6 with TRBJ2-5; unclear D gene. V was shortened by 1 base and J by 1 base, with 7 bases between the two germline ends. The CDR3 extends over 14 amino acids. The germline V gene has CDR1 SGHVS and CDR2 FNYEAQ.

This chain joins TRBV19 and TRBJ1-2, with TRBD1 identical over 9 bases. The ends lost 3 bases at V and 6 bases at J; junction bases unmatched: 5. Germline loops: CDR1 LNHDA, CDR2 SQIVND (reference sequence). This CDR3 spans 14 amino acids. The CDR3 region has the DNA TGTGCCAGTAGTATGCGGGGACAGGGAAATGGCTACACCTTC. Protein: CASSMRGQGNGYTF.